This T cell receptor (beta chain) emerged from a study of cytomegalovirus exposure and HLA in healthy donors. Overall study: In a previous analysis, approximately 110 million unique TCR beta sequences were found from 150 million to 200 million T cells. Study-level results: Later analysis placed DRB1 highest and HLA-C lowest in TCR association rates, which differed by HLA locus. Among the sequence variants, a highly shared cluster was likely an artifact of sequencing. An apparent linkage of common viral pathogens to several of the most significant clusters emerged in a later analysis.

60 Vbeta and 13 Jbeta primers were used in PCR. This table comes from immunoSEQ multiplex PCR, and its TCRdb copy is limited to in-frame clones, with some not included. The data contain under 200,000 clones, roughly 76% of them singletons. About this clone itself: What it recognizes is unknown.

Trimming removed 0 bases from V and 6 bases from J; junction bases left unmatched: 2. Germline CDR1 and CDR2: SGDLS and YYNGEE. The CDR3 covers 15 residues. The rearrangement uses TRBV9 and TRBJ2-1; 11 bases align to TRBD2. The clonotype was recovered from a man in his forties or fifties in good health and CMV-seropositive. Material for sequencing was PBMCs. The CDR3, as DNA: TGTGCCAGCAGCGTAGATACTAGCGGGGGCAATGAGCAGTTCTTC. Amino acids: CASSVDTSGGNEQFF.